The clone carrying this T cell receptor (beta chain) was seen only a few times. Its target is not known. This specimen comes from a study of regulatory T cells in long-lasting Graves disease. Points from the study as a whole: Favoring TRBV28, TRBJ1-2 and TRBJ2-5 was a feature seen in persistent disease.

Described time point: persistent/refractory GD, antithyroid drugs over 5 years with positive TRAb. Extracted RNA from PBMCs served as the source of the TCR library. The authors built TCR beta libraries using iRepertoire HTBI primers and Arm-PCR of CDR3 regions. TCRdb re-called the multiplex PCR reads with MiXCR, one entry per CDR3 protein. This table has a few hundred thousand distinct CDR3 sequences, more than 20% appearing once. V gave up 0 bases and J gave up 5 bases, with 19 bases separating them. There are 17 residues in the CDR3. Germline V gene data show CDR1 as SQVTM and CDR2 as ANQGSEA. This specimen consisted of peripheral blood mononuclear cells (PBMCs), obtained when the disease was refractory, from a patient treated with antithyroid drugs. This chain connects TRBV29-1 to TRBJ1-4; TRBD1 might be the D (6 bases). The sequence was collected from a woman aged 40 to 50 with Graves disease. CDR3 residues: CSVEEGSSGTRNEKLFF. The CDR3 region has the DNA TGCAGCGTTGAAGAAGGGAGCTCCGGGACAAGAAATGAAAAACTGTTTTTT.